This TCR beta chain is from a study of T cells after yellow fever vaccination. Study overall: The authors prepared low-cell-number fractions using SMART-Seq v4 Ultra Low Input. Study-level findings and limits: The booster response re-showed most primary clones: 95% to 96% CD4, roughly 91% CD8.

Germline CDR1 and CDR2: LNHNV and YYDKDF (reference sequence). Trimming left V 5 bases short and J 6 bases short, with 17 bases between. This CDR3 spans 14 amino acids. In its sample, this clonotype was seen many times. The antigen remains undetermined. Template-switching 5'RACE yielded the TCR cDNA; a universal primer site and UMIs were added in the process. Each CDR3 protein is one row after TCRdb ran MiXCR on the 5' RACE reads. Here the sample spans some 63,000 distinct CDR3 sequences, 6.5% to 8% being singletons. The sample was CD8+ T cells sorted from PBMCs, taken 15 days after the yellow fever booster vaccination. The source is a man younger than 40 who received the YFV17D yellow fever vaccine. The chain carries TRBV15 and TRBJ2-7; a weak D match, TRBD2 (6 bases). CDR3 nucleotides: TGTGCCACCAGCGGTGCGGGACGGCAGCGCGAGCAGTACTTC. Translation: CATSGAGRQREQYF.